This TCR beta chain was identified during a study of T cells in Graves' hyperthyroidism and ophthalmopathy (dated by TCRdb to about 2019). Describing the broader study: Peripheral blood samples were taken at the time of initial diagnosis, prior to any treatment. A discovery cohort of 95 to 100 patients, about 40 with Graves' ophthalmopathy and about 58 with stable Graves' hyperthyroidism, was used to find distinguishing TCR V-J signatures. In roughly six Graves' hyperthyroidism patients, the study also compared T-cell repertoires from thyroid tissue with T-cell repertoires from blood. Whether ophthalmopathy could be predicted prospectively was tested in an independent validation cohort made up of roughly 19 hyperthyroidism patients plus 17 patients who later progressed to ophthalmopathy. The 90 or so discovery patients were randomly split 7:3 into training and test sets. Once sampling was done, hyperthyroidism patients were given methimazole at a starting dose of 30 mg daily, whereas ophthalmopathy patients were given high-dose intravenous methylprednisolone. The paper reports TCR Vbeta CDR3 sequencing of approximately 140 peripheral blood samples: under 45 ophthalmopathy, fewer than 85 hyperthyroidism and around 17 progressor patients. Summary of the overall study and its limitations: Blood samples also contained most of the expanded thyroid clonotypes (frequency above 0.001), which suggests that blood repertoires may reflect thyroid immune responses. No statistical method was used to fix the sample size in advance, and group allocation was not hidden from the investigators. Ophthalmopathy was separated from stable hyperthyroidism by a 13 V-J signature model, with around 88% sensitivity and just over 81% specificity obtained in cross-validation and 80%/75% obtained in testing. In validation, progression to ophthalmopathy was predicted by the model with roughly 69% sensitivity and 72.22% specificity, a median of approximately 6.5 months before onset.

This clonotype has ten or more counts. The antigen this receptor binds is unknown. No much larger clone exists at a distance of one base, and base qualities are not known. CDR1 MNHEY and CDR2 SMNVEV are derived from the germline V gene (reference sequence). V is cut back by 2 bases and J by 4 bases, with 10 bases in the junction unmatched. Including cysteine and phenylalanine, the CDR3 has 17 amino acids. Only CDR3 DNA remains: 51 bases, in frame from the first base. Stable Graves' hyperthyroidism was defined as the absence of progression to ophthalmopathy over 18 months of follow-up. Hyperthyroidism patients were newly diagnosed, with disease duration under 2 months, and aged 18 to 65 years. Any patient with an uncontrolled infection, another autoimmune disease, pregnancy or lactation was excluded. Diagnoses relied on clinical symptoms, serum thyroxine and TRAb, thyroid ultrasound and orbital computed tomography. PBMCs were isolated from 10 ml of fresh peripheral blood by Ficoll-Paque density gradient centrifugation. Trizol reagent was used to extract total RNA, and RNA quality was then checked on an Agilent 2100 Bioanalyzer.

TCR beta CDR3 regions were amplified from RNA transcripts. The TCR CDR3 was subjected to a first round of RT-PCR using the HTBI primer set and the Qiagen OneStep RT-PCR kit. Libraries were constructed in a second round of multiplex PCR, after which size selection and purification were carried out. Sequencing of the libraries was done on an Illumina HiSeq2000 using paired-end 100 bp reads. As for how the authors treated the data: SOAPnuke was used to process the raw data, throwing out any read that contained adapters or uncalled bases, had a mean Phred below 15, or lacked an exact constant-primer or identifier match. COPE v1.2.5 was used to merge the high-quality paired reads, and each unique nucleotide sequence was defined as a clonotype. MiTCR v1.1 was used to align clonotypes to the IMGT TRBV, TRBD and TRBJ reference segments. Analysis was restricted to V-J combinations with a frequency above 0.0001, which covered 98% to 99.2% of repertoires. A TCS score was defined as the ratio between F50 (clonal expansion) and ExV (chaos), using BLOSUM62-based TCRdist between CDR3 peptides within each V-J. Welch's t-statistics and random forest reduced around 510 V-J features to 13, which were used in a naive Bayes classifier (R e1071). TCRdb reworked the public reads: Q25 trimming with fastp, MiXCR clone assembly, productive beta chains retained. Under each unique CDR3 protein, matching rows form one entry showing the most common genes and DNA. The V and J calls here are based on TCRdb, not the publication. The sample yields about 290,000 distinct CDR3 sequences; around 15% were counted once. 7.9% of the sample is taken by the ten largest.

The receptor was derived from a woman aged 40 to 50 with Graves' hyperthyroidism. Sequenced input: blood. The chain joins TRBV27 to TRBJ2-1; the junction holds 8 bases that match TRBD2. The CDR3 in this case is CASSLTSGSLAYNEQFF. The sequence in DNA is TGTGCCAGCAGTTTAACCAGCGGGAGTCTCGCTTACAATGAGCAGTTCTTC.